Shown below are 2 T cell receptor beta chains from a single sample sequenced in a study of shared clonotypes between healthy human individuals. CD45RO negativity and positive selection for CCR7 defined naive CD8 cells, a population that excluded terminally differentiated effector memory CD45RA+ cells. Clones were read by immunoSEQ multiplex PCR, and TCRdb kept only the in-frame ones, dropping some. The sample holds nearly 600,000 clones; about 95% are singletons and the top ten take over 0.09%. The sequencing sample was made of naive CD8+ T cells sorted from blood. All receptors come from a woman in her thirties in good health.

CDR3 nucleotide sequence: TGTGCCAGCAGGACAATTGCGGGGACTGGAAACACCATATATTTT. Translated: CASRTIAGTGNTIYF. The J gene is TRBJ1-3, the V gene TRBV7-2, with D unclear. The CDR3 has 15 residues. Germline V gives CDR1 SGHTA, CDR2 FQGNSA. Trimming pared 6 bases from V and 2 bases from J, leaving 14 bases between.

The rearrangement links TRBV13 to TRBJ2-3; no firm D call. V lost 3 bases to trimming and J lost 0 bases, with 7 bases between them. The CDR3 totals 14 residues. The germline CDR1 and CDR2 sequences are PRHDT and FYEKMQ (reference sequence). This chain's CDR3 is CASSLSSSTDTQYF. CDR3 in DNA: TGTGCCAGCAGCTTGTCTTCTAGCACAGATACGCAGTATTTT.